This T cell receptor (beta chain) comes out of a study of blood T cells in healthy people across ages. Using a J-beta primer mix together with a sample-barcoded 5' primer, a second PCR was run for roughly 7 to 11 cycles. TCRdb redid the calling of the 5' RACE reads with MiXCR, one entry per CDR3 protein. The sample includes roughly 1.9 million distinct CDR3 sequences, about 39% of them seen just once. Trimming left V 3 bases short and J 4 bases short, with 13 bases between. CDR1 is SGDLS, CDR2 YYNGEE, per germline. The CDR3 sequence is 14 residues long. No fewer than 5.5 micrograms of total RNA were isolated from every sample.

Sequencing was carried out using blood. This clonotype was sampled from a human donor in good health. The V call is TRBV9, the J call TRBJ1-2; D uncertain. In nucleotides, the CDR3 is TGTGCCAGCAGCGCGACCCTTAGTGCCTATGGCTACACCTTC. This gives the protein CASSATLSAYGYTF.